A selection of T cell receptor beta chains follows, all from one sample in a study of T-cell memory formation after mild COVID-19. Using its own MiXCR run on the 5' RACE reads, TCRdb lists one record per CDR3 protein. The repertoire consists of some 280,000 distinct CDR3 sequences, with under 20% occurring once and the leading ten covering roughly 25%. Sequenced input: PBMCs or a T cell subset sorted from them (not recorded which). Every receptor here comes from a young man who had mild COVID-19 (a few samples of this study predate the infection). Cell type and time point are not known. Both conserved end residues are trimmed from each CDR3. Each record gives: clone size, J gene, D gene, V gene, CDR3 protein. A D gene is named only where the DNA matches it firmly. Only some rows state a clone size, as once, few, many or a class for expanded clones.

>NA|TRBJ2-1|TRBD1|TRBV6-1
ASSGDRGWSEQF
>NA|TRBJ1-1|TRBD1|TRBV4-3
ASSGQGSEAF
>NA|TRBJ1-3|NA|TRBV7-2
ASSLERGTGNTIY
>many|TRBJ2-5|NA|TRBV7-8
ASSSRLKETQY
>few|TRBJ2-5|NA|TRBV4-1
ASSQTRGFRETQY
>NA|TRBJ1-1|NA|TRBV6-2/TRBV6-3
ASSSRKQGMNTEAF
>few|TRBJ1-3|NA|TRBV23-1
ASSQGGTVPITGNTIY
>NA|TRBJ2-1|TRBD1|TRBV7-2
ASSIGQGAGEQF
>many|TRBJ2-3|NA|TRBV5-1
ASSMGGPADTQY
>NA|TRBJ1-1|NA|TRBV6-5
ASSGLGPITEAF
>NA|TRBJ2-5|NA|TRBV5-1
ASSLEVRRVVQETQY
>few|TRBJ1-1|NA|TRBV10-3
AIRGAENTEAF
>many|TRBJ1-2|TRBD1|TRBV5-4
ASSFQGALVGGYT
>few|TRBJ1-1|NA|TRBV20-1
SAGLSSGRTEAF
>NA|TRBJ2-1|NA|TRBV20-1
SATHSMGGYNEQF
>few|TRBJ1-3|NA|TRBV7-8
ASTIGLTGNTIY
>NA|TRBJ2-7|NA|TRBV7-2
ASSLVGDLGQY
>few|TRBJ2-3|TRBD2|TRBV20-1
SARRLAGGLTDTQY
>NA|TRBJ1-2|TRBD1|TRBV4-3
ASSYGQGDYGYT
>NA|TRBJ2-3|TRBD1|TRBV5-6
ASSGTGASTDTQY
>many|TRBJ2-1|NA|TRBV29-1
SGESYNEQF
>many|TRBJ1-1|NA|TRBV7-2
ASSLGGLLLNTEAF
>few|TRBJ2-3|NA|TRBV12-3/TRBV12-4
ASSLRRQSTDTQY
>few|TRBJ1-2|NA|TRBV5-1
ASSLAGGRGYGYT
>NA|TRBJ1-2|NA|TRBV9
ASSAGTAHQYGYT
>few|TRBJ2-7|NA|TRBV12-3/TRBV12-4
ASSFSSLSYEQY
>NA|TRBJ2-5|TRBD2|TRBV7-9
ASSLAVGGGGAIETQY
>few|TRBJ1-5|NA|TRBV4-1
ASSRAWESNQPQH
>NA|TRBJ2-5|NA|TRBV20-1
SARDFESGTATQY
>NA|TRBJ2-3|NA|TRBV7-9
ASSPRRQTGTDTQY
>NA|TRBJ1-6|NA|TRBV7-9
ASSLRPGDSPLH
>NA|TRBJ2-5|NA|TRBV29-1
SVESGQETQY
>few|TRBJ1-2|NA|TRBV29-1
SAGDRGYT
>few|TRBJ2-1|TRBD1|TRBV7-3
ASSLGTGMLNEQF
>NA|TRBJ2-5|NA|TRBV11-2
ASSHRHRESETQY
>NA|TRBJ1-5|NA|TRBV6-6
ASRPEGNQPQH
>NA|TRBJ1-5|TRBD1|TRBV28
ASTPPGQARNQPQH
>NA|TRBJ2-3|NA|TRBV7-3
ASSPLITDTQY
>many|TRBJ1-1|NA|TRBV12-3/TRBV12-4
ASSLRENTEAF
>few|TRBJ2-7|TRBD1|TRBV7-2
ASRFGTGRKEQY
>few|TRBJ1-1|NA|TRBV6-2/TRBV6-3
ASSPFRTEAF
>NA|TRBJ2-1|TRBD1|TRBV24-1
ATSDQRGQGLYNEQF
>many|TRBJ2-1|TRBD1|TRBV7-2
ASSGTGGRNEQF
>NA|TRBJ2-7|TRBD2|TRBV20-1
SARPPAGGRDEQY
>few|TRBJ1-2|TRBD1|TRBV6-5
ASSWTGSAPFGYT
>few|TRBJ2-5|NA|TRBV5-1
ASSSQGHGQETQY
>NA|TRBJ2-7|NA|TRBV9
ASSATEGITREQY
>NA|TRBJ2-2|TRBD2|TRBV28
ASSLPGAGGQPNPNTGELF
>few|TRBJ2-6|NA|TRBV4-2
ASSQEGTGANVLT
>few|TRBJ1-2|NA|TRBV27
ASSTQGEDYGYT
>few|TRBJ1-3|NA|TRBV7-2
ASSLWGALVRNTIY
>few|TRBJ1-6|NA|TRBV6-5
ASRVSGTQTSPLH
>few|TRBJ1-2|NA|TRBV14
ASSQDTAEYGYT
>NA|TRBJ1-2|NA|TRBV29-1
SVEYLGFGPNYGYT
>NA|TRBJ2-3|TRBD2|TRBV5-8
ASRWTSGGHPFSTDTQY
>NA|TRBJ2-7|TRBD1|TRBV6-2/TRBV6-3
ASSYGQGTHEQY
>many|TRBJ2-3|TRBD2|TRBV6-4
ASSDRGGSTDTQY
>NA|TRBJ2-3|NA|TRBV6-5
ASSYSGRQDTQY
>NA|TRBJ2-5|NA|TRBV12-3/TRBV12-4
ASSLGEGAETQY
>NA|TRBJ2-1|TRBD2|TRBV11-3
ASSQTSGGWSEQF